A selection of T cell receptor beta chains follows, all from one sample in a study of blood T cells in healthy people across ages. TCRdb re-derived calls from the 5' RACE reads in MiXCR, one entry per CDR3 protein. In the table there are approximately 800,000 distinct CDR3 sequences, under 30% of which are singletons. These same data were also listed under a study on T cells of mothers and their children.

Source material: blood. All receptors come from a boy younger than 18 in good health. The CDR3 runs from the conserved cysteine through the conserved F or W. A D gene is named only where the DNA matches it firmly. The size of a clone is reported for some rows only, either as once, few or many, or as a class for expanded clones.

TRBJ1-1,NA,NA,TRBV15,TGTGCCACCAGCAGAGATCCGTCTCGCCGGAACACTGAAGCTTTCTTT,CATSRDPSRRNTEAFF
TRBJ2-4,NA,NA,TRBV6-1,TGTGCCAGCAGTGATGCGGACATTCAGTACTTC,CASSDADIQYF
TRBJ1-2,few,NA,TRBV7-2,TGTGCCAGCAGCTCCCGGACAGCTGGAGGCTACACCTTC,CASSSRTAGGYTF
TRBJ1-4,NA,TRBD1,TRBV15,TGTGCCACCAGCAGAGGCGGGACAGGGAAGGGTGCAACTAATGAAAAACTGTTTTTT,CATSRGGTGKGATNEKLFF
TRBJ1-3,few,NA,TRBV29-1,TGCAGCGTTTCAGCGACAGGATGGGGAAACACCATATATTTT,CSVSATGWGNTIYF
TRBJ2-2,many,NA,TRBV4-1,TGCGCCAGCAGCCAAGTCGGTCTCGGAGGGAACACCGGGGAGCTGTTTTTT,CASSQVGLGGNTGELFF
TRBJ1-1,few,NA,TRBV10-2,TGCGCCAGCAGCGAACGGACAGCCTTTGAAGCTTTCTTT,CASSERTAFEAFF
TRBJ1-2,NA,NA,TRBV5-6,TGTGCCAGCAGCTTGACATCCTACGGCTATGGCTACACCTTC,CASSLTSYGYGYTF
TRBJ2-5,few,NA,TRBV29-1,TGCAGCGTTGAAGACTGGACTATCCAAGAGACCCAGTACTTC,CSVEDWTIQETQYF
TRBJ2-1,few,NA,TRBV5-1,TGCGCCAGCAGCTTGGCGGAAAACGGGTACAATGAGCAGTTCTTC,CASSLAENGYNEQFF
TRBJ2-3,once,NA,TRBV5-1,TGCGCCAGCAGCTGGGCGGGGGATACGCAGTATTTT,CASSWAGDTQYF
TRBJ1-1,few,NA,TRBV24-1,TGTGCCACCAGTGATTTTGGGGGCACTGAAGCTTTCTTT,CATSDFGGTEAFF
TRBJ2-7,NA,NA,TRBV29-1,TGCAGCGTTGAAGAAATCGATGTGACCGCCCACTCCTACGAGCAGTACTTC,CSVEEIDVTAHSYEQYF
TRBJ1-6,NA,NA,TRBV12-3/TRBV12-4,TGTGCCAGCAGTCCCCGGGTCACATATAATTCACCCCTCCACTTT,CASSPRVTYNSPLHF
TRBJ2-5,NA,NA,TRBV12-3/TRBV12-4,TGTGCCAGCAGTTTAGCCCTACGCGGGGACGAGACCCAGCACTTC,CASSLALRGDETQHF
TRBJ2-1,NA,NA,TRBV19,TGTGCCAGTAAAGGGGCCCATGAGCAGTTCTTC,CASKGAHEQFF
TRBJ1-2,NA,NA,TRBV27,TGTGCCAGCAGTTTATCTCATAACTATGGCTACACCTTC,CASSLSHNYGYTF
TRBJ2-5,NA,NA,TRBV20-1,TGCAGTGCCAGGGCCCGCGGGGAGACCCAGTACTTC,CSARARGETQYF
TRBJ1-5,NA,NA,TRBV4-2,TGTGCCAGCAGCCAAGATTTGCCGGGCAATCAGCCCCAGCATTTT,CASSQDLPGNQPQHF
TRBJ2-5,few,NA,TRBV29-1,TGCAGCGCCTTTGTTGGGGGGGAGACCCAGTACTTC,CSAFVGGETQYF
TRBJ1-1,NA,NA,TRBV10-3,TGTGCCGCGGAAAGACAGGACGGCACTGAAGCTTTCTTT,CAAERQDGTEAFF
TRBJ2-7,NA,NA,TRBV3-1,TGTGCCAGCAGCCAAGTCGGGAAGGGTACCTACGAGCAGTACTTC,CASSQVGKGTYEQYF